Listed below are T cell receptor beta chains from one sample, sequenced in a study of T cells in Graves' hyperthyroidism and ophthalmopathy. Each CDR3 protein is one row after TCRdb ran MiXCR on the multiplex PCR reads. Of a few hundred thousand distinct CDR3 sequences listed, 35% to 55% are singletons. The sample was peripheral blood or thyroid tissue (not recorded which). The receptors derive from a woman between 18 and 29 years old with Graves' hyperthyroidism. Both conserved end residues are part of each CDR3. D genes are given only for firm matches. Clone size is not always given. Where it is, it says once, few, many or a class for expanded clones.

>TRBV2|TRBD2|NA|TRBJ2-7
CAQLAGGAATYEQYF
TGTGCTCAGCTAGCGGGGGGGGCCGCGACTTACGAGCAGTACTTC
>TRBV7-6|NA|NA|TRBJ2-7
CASSRGSDSYEQYF
TGTGCCAGCAGCAGGGGGTCGGATTCCTACGAGCAGTACTTC
>TRBV5-1|NA|NA|TRBJ2-5
CASSFEGGGETQYF
TGCGCCAGCAGCTTCGAGGGAGGGGGAGAGACCCAGTACTTC
>TRBV29-1|NA|NA|TRBJ2-1
CSVRAGDDEQFF
TGCAGCGTTAGGGCAGGGGACGATGAGCAGTTCTTC
>TRBV9|TRBD1|NA|TRBJ1-2
CASSVGGQGSSGYTF
TGTGCCAGCAGCGTCGGGGGACAGGGGAGTTCTGGCTACACCTTC
>TRBV29-1|NA|once|TRBJ1-2
CSVATGGRYGYTF
TGCAGCGTGGCCACGGGGGGACGCTATGGCTACACCTTC
>TRBV7-7|NA|NA|TRBJ2-2
CASSLGGDLGNTGELFF
TGTGCTAGCAGCTTAGGGGGGGACCTTGGGAACACCGGGGAGCTGTTTTTT
>TRBV4-3|NA|many|TRBJ1-6
CASSTGGLNSPLHF
TGCGCCAGCAGTACAGGTGGTTTAAATTCACCCCTCCACTTT
>TRBV29-1|NA|many|TRBJ1-2
CSVEDRRGYTF
TGCAGCGTTGAAGATCGCCGGGGCTACACCTTC
>TRBV4-2|TRBD2|many|TRBJ2-7
CASSPIGLAGGPGDEQYF
TGTGCCAGCAGCCCGATTGGGCTAGCGGGAGGGCCTGGGGACGAGCAGTACTTC
>TRBV15|NA|many|TRBJ1-6
CATHGGVVDSPLHF
TGTGCCACCCACGGGGGGGTTGTAGATTCACCCCTCCACTTT
>TRBV7-6|NA|many|TRBJ1-1
CASSLAPRGTEAFF
TGTGCCAGCAGCTTAGCGCCGAGGGGCACTGAAGCTTTCTTT
>TRBV20-1|TRBD2|NA|TRBJ2-7
CSAGAGGGEQYF
TGCAGTGCTGGAGCGGGAGGAGGAGAGCAGTACTTC